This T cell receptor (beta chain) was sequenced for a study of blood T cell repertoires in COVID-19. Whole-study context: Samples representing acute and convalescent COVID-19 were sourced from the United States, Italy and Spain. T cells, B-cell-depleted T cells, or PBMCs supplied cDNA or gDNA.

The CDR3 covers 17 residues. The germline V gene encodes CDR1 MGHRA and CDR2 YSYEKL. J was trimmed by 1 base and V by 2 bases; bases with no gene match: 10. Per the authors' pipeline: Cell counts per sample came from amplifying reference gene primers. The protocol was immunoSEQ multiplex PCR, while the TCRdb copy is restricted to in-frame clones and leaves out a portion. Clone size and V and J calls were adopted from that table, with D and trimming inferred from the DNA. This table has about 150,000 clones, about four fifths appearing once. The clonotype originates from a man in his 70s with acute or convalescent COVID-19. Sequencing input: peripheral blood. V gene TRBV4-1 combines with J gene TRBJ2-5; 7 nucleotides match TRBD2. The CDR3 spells CASSQTGLPVGQETQYF. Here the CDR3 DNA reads TGCGCCAGCAGCCAAACGGGACTACCCGTGGGCCAAGAGACCCAGTACTTC.